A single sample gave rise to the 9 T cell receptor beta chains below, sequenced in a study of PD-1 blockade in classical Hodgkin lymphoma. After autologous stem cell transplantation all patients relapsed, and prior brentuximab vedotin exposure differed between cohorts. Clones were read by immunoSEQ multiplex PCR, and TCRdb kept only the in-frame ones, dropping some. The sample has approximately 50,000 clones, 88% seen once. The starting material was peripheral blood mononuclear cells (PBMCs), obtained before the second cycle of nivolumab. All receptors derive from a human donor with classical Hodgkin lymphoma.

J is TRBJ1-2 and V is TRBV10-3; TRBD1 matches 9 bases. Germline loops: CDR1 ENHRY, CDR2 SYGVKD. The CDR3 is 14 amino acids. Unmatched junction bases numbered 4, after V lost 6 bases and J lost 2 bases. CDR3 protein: CAISTGGLNYGYTF. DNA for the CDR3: TGTGCCATCAGCACAGGGGGCTTAAACTATGGCTACACCTTC.

The CDR3 here is CASSSAGTGHNEKLFF. In DNA, the CDR3 is TGTGCCAGCAGTTCAGCCGGGACAGGGCACAATGAAAAACTGTTTTTT. The chain couples TRBV6-5 to TRBJ1-4, with 9 bases fitting TRBD1. J lost 5 bases, V lost 4 bases, and 8 bases had no gene match. The germline V gene encodes CDR1 MNHEY and CDR2 SVGAGI. The CDR3 runs to 16 residues.

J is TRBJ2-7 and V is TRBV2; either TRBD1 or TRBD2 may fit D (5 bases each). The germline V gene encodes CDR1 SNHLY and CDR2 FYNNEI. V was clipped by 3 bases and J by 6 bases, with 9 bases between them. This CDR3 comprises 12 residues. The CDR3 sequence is CASSERGVEQYF. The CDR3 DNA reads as TGTGCCAGCAGTGAGAGGGGCGTCGAGCAGTACTTC. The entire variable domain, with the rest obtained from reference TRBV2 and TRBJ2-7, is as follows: EPEVTQTPSHQVTQMGQEVILRCVPISNHLYFYWYRQILGQKVEFLVSFYNNEISEKSEIFDDQFSVERPDGSNFTLKIRSTKLEDSAMYFCASSERGVEQYFGPGTRLTVT.

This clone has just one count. The CDR3 DNA sequence: TGTGCCAGCAGCTCCGGGACAGGGGGCGCGGCTGGGGCCAACGTCCTGACTTTC. It codes for CASSSGTGGAAGANVLTF. The chain uses TRBV5-4 and TRBJ2-6, with 12 bases matching TRBD1. Germline CDR1 and CDR2: SGHNT and YYREEE (reference sequence). V gave up 3 bases and J gave up 2 bases; unmatched junction bases: 6. The CDR3 is 18 residues long.

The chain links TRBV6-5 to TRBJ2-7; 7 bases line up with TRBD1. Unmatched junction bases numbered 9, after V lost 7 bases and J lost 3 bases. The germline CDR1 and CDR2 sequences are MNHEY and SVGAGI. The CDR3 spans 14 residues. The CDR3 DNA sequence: TGTGCCAGCACCACCGGACAGGAGAACTACGAGCAGTACTTC. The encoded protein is CASTTGQENYEQYF.

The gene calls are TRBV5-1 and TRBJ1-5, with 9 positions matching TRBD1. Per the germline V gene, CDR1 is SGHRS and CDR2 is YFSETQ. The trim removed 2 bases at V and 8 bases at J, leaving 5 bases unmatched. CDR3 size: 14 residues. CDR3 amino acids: CASSLGTGKEPQHF. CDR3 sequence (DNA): TGCGCCAGCAGCTTAGGGACAGGGAAGGAGCCCCAGCATTTT.

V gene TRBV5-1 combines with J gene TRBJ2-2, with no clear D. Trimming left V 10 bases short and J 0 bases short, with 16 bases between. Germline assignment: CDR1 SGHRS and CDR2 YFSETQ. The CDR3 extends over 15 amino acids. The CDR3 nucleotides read TGCGCCGCCAGACCTACCGGAACGAACACCGGGGAGCTGTTTTTT. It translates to CAARPTGTNTGELFF. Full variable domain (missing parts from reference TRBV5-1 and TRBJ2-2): KAGVTQTPRYLIKTRGQQVTLSCSPISGHRSVSWYQQTPGQGLQFLFEYFSETQRNKGNFPGRFSGRQFSNSRSEMNVSTLELGDSALYLCAARPTGTNTGELFFGEGSRLTVL.

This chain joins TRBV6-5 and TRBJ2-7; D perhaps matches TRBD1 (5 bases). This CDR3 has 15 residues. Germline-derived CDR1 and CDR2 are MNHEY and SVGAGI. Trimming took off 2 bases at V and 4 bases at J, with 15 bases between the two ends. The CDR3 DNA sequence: TGTGCCAGCAGTTACAGCCCGGACACGGCATACGAGCAGTACTTC. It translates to CASSYSPDTAYEQYF.

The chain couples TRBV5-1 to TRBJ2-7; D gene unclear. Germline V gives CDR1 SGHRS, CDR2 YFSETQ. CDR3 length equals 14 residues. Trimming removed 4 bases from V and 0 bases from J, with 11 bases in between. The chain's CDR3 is CASSRTTYSYEQYF. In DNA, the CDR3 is TGCGCCAGCAGCAGAACGACATACTCCTACGAGCAGTACTTC.